A single sample gave rise to the 2 T cell receptor beta chains below, sequenced in a study of OX40 agonist ivuxolimab in advanced cancers. Sequenced by immunoSEQ multiplex PCR; TCRdb stores in-frame clones only, minus some. The sample has 80,000 to 90,000 clones, about 86% seen once. The sequences come from CD4+ or CD8+ T cells sorted from blood, collected in a trial of the OX40 agonist ivuxolimab. These TCRs come from an adult with an advanced solid tumor such as melanoma, head and neck, liver or kidney cancer.

The CDR3: CSVVGELNTEAFF. The CDR3 nucleotides are TGCAGCGTTGTAGGAGAGTTGAACACTGAAGCTTTCTTT. The chain uses TRBV29-1 and TRBJ1-1; D not resolved. The CDR3 has 13 amino acids. The germline V and J ends were trimmed by 4 bases and 0 bases, with 9 bases remaining between them. The germline gives CDR1 SQVTM, CDR2 ANQGSEA.

CDR3 nucleotide sequence: TGTGCCAGCAGCTTAGCTGGGGGCACTACAGGGACCCAGTACTTC. This codes for CASSLAGGTTGTQYF. The J gene is TRBJ2-5, the V gene TRBV7-2; TRBD1 is a possible D gene (6 bases). In germline, CDR1 is SGHTA, CDR2 FQGNSA. Trimming left V 0 bases short and J 7 bases short, with 15 bases between. This CDR3 spans 15 amino acids.